This passage covers 22 T cell receptor beta chains from one sample sequenced in a study of long-term antiretroviral therapy in people with HIV. Version v3.0 of the immunoSEQ assay was performed at survey level. The repertoire was sequenced with immunoSEQ multiplex PCR; TCRdb's copy has only in-frame clones and lacks some. The sample shows approximately 33,000 clones, approximately 85% of them seen only once. The sequences come from unsorted PBMCs, collected 0.8 years before starting antiretroviral therapy. These receptor sequences come from a man younger than 35 with HIV.

This clone was counted between two and nine times. The chain couples TRBV4-2 to TRBJ2-2; TRBD1 matches 11 bases. The CDR3 totals 16 residues. V was clipped by 3 bases and J by 5 bases; unmatched bases: 5. The germline V gene encodes CDR1 LGHNA and CDR2 YNFKEQ. CDR3 DNA sequence: TGTGCCAGCAGCCAGCCCGGGACAGGGGGAACCGGGGAGCTGTTTTTT. Translation gives CASSQPGTGGTGELFF.

The V and J genes are TRBV19 and TRBJ1-1; D call uncertain. V was trimmed by 6 bases and J by 5 bases, leaving 19 bases between them. CDR1 is LNHDA and CDR2 is SQIVND in the germline V gene (reference sequence). The CDR3 is 15 residues long. The CDR3 spells CASRDIGRLGTEAFF. The CDR3 coding sequence is TGTGCCAGTAGGGATATTGGTCGTTTGGGTACTGAAGCTTTCTTT.

This rearrangement joins TRBV7-6 to TRBJ1-6; unclear D gene. CDR3 length: 17 amino acids. The V end was cut by 5 bases, the J end by 5 bases, with 19 bases between. Per germline, CDR1 SGHVS and CDR2 FNYEAQ. Here the CDR3 DNA reads TGTGCCAGCAGCCGCGAGCGGACGGGCCTTAATAATTCACCCCTCCACTTT. Translating it yields CASSRERTGLNNSPLHF.

The chain links TRBV19 to TRBJ2-7; D uncertain. CDR1 is LNHDA and CDR2 is SQIVND in the germline V gene (reference sequence). The CDR3 is 13 amino acids. Trimming pared 6 bases from V and 2 bases from J, leaving 11 bases between. CDR3: CASREQLTYEQYF. CDR3 in DNA: TGTGCCAGTAGGGAACAGCTCACCTACGAGCAGTACTTC.

The J gene is TRBJ2-7, the V gene TRBV4-1; TRBD2 is a possible D gene (6 bases). Trimming cost V 3 bases and J 4 bases, with 19 bases left between them. This CDR3 is built from 16 residues. Per germline, CDR1 MGHRA and CDR2 YSYEKL. CDR3 in DNA: TGCGCCAGCAGCCACCCCGGGACTGCGAGATTTTACGAGCAGTACTTC. Amino acids: CASSHPGTARFYEQYF.

V usage is TRBV7-9 and J usage is TRBJ2-2; D ambiguous. Germline CDR1 SEHNR, CDR2 FQNEAQ (reference sequence). The length of the CDR3 is 15 residues. V was clipped by 8 bases and J by 0 bases, with 13 bases between them. CDR3 coding DNA: TGTGCCAGCCTCCCGCGCTCTACGAACACCGGGGAGCTGTTTTTT. It yields the protein CASLPRSTNTGELFF.

CDR3 coding DNA: TGTGCCAGCAGTTACTCAGGGGGCTCCTACAATGAGCAGTTCTTC. Translation gives CASSYSGGSYNEQFF. V usage is TRBV6-6 and J usage is TRBJ2-1; maybe TRBD1 (6 bases). This CDR3 has 15 residues. Germline V gene sequence: CDR1 MNHNY, CDR2 SVGAGI (reference sequence). The V end was cut by 0 bases, the J end by 0 bases, with 6 bases between.

V is TRBV2 and J is TRBJ1-2, with D unclear. CDR1 and CDR2 (germline): SNHLY, FYNNEI. The CDR3 is 11 amino acids. Trimming took 6 bases from V and 6 from J, leaving 8 bases between them. The CDR3: CASSARDGYTF. The DNA of the CDR3 is TGTGCCAGCAGCGCGAGAGATGGCTACACCTTC.

This clone has just one count. The CDR3, as DNA: TGTGCCAGCAGGGACAGGGACTACCCAGAAGCTTTCTTT. This gives the protein CASRDRDYPEAFF. The V call is TRBV6-1, the J call TRBJ1-1; 8 bases align to TRBD1. CDR1 is MNHNS and CDR2 is SASEGT in the germline V gene. Germline trimming cut 6 bases from V and 8 bases from J; bases unmatched to any gene: 8. This CDR3 contains 13 residues.

V and J are TRBV9 and TRBJ2-7, with D maybe TRBD2 (6 bases). The CDR3 runs 15 residues. In germline, CDR1 is SGDLS, CDR2 YYNGEE. Trimming pared 0 bases from V and 3 bases from J, leaving 13 bases between. The CDR3 loop is CASSVGASAVYEQYF. For the CDR3, the DNA is TGTGCCAGCAGCGTAGGGGCTAGCGCTGTCTACGAGCAGTACTTC.

The J gene is TRBJ1-1, the V gene TRBV4-2; D uncertain. The length of the CDR3 is 14 residues. Trimming left V 0 bases short and J 12 bases short, with 17 bases between. Germline values: CDR1 LGHNA, CDR2 YNFKEQ. CDR3 sequence reads: CASSQDRVPPGTFF. The CDR3 DNA is TGTGCCAGCAGCCAAGATAGGGTTCCGCCCGGGACTTTCTTT.

This clone was detected once. This chain links TRBV5-1 with TRBJ2-5; D is possibly TRBD2 (5 bases). Germline V CDR1 and CDR2: SGHRS, YFSETQ. There are 12 residues in the CDR3. V was shortened by 0 bases and J by 7 bases, with 7 bases between the two germline ends. In DNA, the CDR3 is TGCGCCAGCAGCTTGGACGAGGGGACCCAGTACTTC. Its translation: CASSLDEGTQYF.

V usage is TRBV25-1 and J usage is TRBJ2-3, with D perhaps TRBD1 (6 bases). Germline CDR1 reads MGHDK; CDR2 reads SYGVNS. There are 16 residues in the CDR3. Between the trimmed V and J ends, which lost 2 bases and 0 bases, there was a span of 12 bases. The CDR3 loop reads CASSEGEGVSTDTQYF. DNA for the CDR3: TGTGCCAGCAGTGAAGGCGAGGGGGTTAGCACAGATACGCAGTATTTT.

This chain uses TRBV5-1 with TRBJ1-4; D remains ambiguous. V was clipped by 0 bases and J by 8 bases, with 5 bases between them. The germline V gene encodes CDR1 SGHRS and CDR2 YFSETQ. The CDR3 extends over 12 amino acids. The CDR3 sequence: CASSLDREKLFF. The CDR3 nucleotides are TGCGCCAGCAGCTTGGATCGGGAAAAACTGTTTTTT. Drawing the rest from reference TRBV5-1 and TRBJ1-4, the complete variable domain is KAGVTQTPRYLIKTRGQQVTLSCSPISGHRSVSWYQQTPGQGLQFLFEYFSETQRNKGNFPGRFSGRQFSNSRSEMNVSTLELGDSALYLCASSLDREKLFFGSGTQLSVL.

This clone is labeled as medium-sized (0.01 to 0.1%). The V gene is TRBV11-1, the J gene TRBJ2-7; D tentatively reads TRBD1 or TRBD2 (5 bases each). Per the germline V gene, CDR1 is SGHAT and CDR2 is FQDESV (reference sequence). V was pared by 1 base and J by 6 bases, with 16 bases between. This CDR3 has 15 residues. The CDR3 protein is CASSLGGSIATEQYF. As DNA, the CDR3 is TGTGCCAGCAGCTTAGGGGGGAGTATCGCTACCGAGCAGTACTTC.

This chain uses TRBV5-1 with TRBJ2-1; 11 nucleotides line up with TRBD2. CDR3 size: 17 residues. CDR1 and CDR2 (germline): SGHRS, YFSETQ. J was trimmed by 3 bases and V by 0 bases; bases with no gene match: 5. For the CDR3, the DNA is TGCGCCAGCAGCTTGGGACTAGCGGGGACAAGCTACAATGAGCAGTTCTTC. This codes for CASSLGLAGTSYNEQFF. Using reference TRBV5-1 and TRBJ2-1 for the parts outside the CDR3, the full variable domain is KAGVTQTPRYLIKTRGQQVTLSCSPISGHRSVSWYQQTPGQGLQFLFEYFSETQRNKGNFPGRFSGRQFSNSRSEMNVSTLELGDSALYLCASSLGLAGTSYNEQFFGPGTRLTVL.

This clone was observed a few times. The chain employs TRBV7-3 and TRBJ1-6; the D gene is possibly TRBD1 (6 bases). Trimming cost V 2 bases and J 3 bases, with 14 bases left between them. The germline V gene encodes CDR1 SGHTA and CDR2 FQGTGA. The CDR3 consists of 17 residues. CDR3 protein: CASSLGGRGHYNSPLHF. The CDR3 nucleotides read TGTGCCAGCAGCTTAGGAGGCAGGGGCCACTATAATTCACCCCTCCACTTT. Combining the CDR3 with reference TRBV7-3 and TRBJ1-6 gives the whole variable domain GAGVSQTPSNKVTEKGKYVELRCDPISGHTALYWYRQSLGQGPEFLIYFQGTGAADDSGLPNDRFFAVRPEGSVSTLKIQRTERGDSAVYLCASSLGGRGHYNSPLHFGNGTRLTVT.

CDR3 DNA: TGCGCCAGCATTTGGGATGAGCAGTTCTTC. Encoded protein: CASIWDEQFF. The V and J genes are TRBV5-1 and TRBJ2-1; D gene ambiguous. Germline-derived CDR1 and CDR2 are SGHRS and YFSETQ. V shed 6 bases and J shed 8 bases, with 6 bases lying between them. The CDR3 loop spans 10 amino acids.

V is TRBV4-3 and J is TRBJ2-5, with D hard to call. The CDR3 loop spans 16 amino acids. Germline V gives CDR1 LGHNA, CDR2 YSLEER. V gave up 0 bases and J gave up 9 bases, with 20 bases separating them. CDR3 protein: CASSQESPPGPWAQYF. In DNA form, the CDR3 reads TGCGCCAGCAGCCAAGAGTCCCCTCCGGGTCCCTGGGCCCAGTACTTC.

This clone was seen just once. The rearrangement joins TRBV27 to TRBJ2-1; D gene uncertain. Germline-derived CDR1 and CDR2 are MNHEY and SMNVEV (reference sequence). This CDR3 region has 13 residues. V gave up 5 bases and J gave up 5 bases, with 10 bases separating them. CDR3 loop: CASSLSRNNEQFF. In nucleotides, the CDR3 is TGTGCCAGCAGTCTAAGCAGAAACAATGAGCAGTTCTTC.

For the CDR3, the DNA is TGTGCCAGCTCACCGGATGGAGGGAACACTGAAGCTTTCTTT. Translation gives CASSPDGGNTEAFF. The chain combines TRBV18 with TRBJ1-1; no clear D. The CDR3 spans 14 residues. V lost 3 bases and J 1 base, leaving 9 bases between the germline ends. Germline CDR1 and CDR2: KGHSH and LQKENI.

V gene TRBV5-1 combines with J gene TRBJ2-5, with 9 nucleotides matching TRBD1. Germline V gene lookup returns CDR1 SGHRS and CDR2 YFSETQ. There are 13 residues in the CDR3. V lost 1 base to trimming and J lost 10 bases; unmatched junction nucleotides: 5. The CDR3 sequence is CASSLSGQGLQYF. CDR3 in DNA: TGCGCCAGCAGCTTGTCGGGACAGGGCCTCCAGTACTTC.